A selection of T cell receptor beta chains follows, all from one sample in a study of blood T cell repertoires in COVID-19. Method: immunoSEQ multiplex PCR; TCRdb's copy keeps in-frame clones and lacks some. The sample includes approximately 60,000 clones, around 85% of them seen just once. Sequencing used peripheral blood. The origin of the receptors is a woman older than 75 with active or convalescent COVID-19. CDR3s leave out the opening cysteine and the closing phenylalanine or tryptophan. The order of the fields is clone size, V gene, D gene, CDR3 protein. The D gene is left open where the match is weak. Only some rows state a clone size, as once, few, many or a class for expanded clones.

clone size: NA; V gene: TRBV29-1; D gene: NA; CDR3 protein: SVAGRADQPQH
clone size: NA; V gene: TRBV6-5; D gene: NA; CDR3 protein: ASSSPGVGEQY
clone size: NA; V gene: TRBV7-9; D gene: TRBD2; CDR3 protein: ASSLVGTRLSDTQY
clone size: NA; V gene: TRBV10-3; D gene: NA; CDR3 protein: AIAQLGQNGAF
clone size: NA; V gene: TRBV7-3; D gene: TRBD1; CDR3 protein: ASSPGQGFYNEQF
clone size: NA; V gene: TRBV5-1; D gene: TRBD1; CDR3 protein: ASSLERGTGEGSPLH
clone size: NA; V gene: TRBV11-2; D gene: TRBD1; CDR3 protein: ASSSQQGNYGYT
clone size: NA; V gene: TRBV5-5; D gene: NA; CDR3 protein: ASRPRQDFGATNEKLF
clone size: many; V gene: TRBV29-1; D gene: NA; CDR3 protein: SVRVQGEYGYT
clone size: NA; V gene: TRBV2; D gene: NA; CDR3 protein: ASILLIGENTEAF
clone size: NA; V gene: TRBV19; D gene: TRBD1; CDR3 protein: ASKISSGTGIQPQH
clone size: NA; V gene: TRBV15; D gene: TRBD1; CDR3 protein: ATRRTGYQNTGELF
clone size: NA; V gene: TRBV15; D gene: NA; CDR3 protein: ATSNIPPDTQY
clone size: NA; V gene: TRBV12-3/TRBV12-4; D gene: NA; CDR3 protein: ASSLGQVGGYT
clone size: NA; V gene: TRBV7-9; D gene: NA; CDR3 protein: ASSLEDKASGYT
clone size: NA; V gene: TRBV4-2; D gene: TRBD1; CDR3 protein: ASSLEQGPNQPQH
clone size: NA; V gene: TRBV30; D gene: NA; CDR3 protein: AWSVSQAEKLF
clone size: many; V gene: TRBV6-5; D gene: TRBD1; CDR3 protein: ASSYGQEGEKLF
clone size: NA; V gene: TRBV23-1; D gene: NA; CDR3 protein: ASSQSAEGSETQY
clone size: NA; V gene: TRBV12-2; D gene: NA; CDR3 protein: ASRLVSTEAF